This TCR beta chain was captured in a study of blood T cell repertoires in COVID-19. Study-level information: Sites across the United States, Italy and Spain contributed samples from acute and convalescent COVID-19. From T cells, B-cell-depleted T cells, or PBMCs came the material, which was cDNA or gDNA.

One Seattle source followed patients from active infection through their disease course. Methods used by the authors: How many nucleated cells were present was estimated from reference gene primer amplification. The assay was immunoSEQ multiplex PCR, and TCRdb's table has in-frame clones only and misses some. D and trimming were read from the DNA, whereas the V and J calls and clone size are those reported in that table. Of about 70,000 clones listed, roughly 80% are singletons. Material for sequencing was peripheral blood. The TCR sequence derives from a man aged 25 to 40 with COVID-19, enrolled during active disease.

CDR3 sequence (DNA): TGTGCCAGCAGCGTAACGGGACAGGGGGCGAACTATGGCTACACCTTC. This encodes CASSVTGQGANYGYTF. V is TRBV9 and J is TRBJ1-2; 12 bases map to TRBD1. Germline lookup yields CDR1 SGDLS and CDR2 YYNGEE. Germline trimming cut 1 base from V and 2 bases from J; bases unmatched to any gene: 3. CDR3 length: 16 amino acids.